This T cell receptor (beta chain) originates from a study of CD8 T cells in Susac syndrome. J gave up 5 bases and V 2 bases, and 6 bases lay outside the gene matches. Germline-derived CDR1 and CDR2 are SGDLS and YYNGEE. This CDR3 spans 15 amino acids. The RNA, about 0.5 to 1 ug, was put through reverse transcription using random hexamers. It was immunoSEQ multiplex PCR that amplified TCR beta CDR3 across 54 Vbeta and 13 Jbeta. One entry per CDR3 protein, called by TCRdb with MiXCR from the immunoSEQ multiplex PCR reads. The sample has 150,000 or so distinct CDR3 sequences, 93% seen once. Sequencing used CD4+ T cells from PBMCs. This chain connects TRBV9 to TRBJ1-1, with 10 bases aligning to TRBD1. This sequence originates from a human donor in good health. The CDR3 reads CASSVGGTGVTEAFF. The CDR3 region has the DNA TGTGCCAGCAGCGTCGGTGGGACAGGGGTGACTGAAGCTTTCTTT.